The next 6 T cell receptor beta chains were all read from a single sample in a study of cytomegalovirus exposure and HLA in healthy donors. The PCR used 60 Vbeta and 13 Jbeta primers. Profiling relied on immunoSEQ multiplex PCR, and the TCRdb table lists in-frame clones only, not all of them. This table has roughly 120,000 clones, roughly 80% appearing once. The sequenced material came from PBMCs. Source of these receptors: a man aged 50 or older in good health and CMV-seronegative.

On this clone itself: The germline gene is not matched at one end of the junction; a read error may be the cause. The V call is TRBV7-7, the J call TRBJ2-1, with 11 bases matching TRBD1. This CDR3 is 17 amino acids long. Germline loops: CDR1 SSHAT, CDR2 FNYEAQ (reference sequence). This chain's CDR3 is CASSLGAGTGGVNEQFF. CDR3 nucleotides: TGTGCTAGCAGCTTAGGGGCCGGGACAGGGGGAGTAAATGAGCAGTTCTTC.

The chain carries TRBV7-3 and TRBJ2-2, with 9 bases lining up with TRBD2. Germline V gene data show CDR1 as SGHTA and CDR2 as FQGTGA. The CDR3 is made up of 16 amino acids. J gave up 7 bases and V 4 bases, and 10 bases lay outside the gene matches. In nucleotides, the CDR3 is TGTGCCAGCAGCTCCTTAGCGGGGGTGGCCGGCGGGGAGCTGTTTTTT. It encodes CASSSLAGVAGGELFF.

The CDR3 DNA sequence: TGTGCCAGCAGCTTTTCCGGGACAAAGGGGAACACTGAAGCTTTCTTT. Translation gives CASSFSGTKGNTEAFF. V gene TRBV7-9 combines with J gene TRBJ1-1; maybe TRBD1 (6 bases). Looked up from germline, CDR1 is SEHNR and CDR2 is FQNEAQ (reference sequence). The length of the CDR3 is 16 residues. V was pared by 3 bases and J by 1 base, with 15 bases between.

The chain employs TRBV7-6 and TRBJ1-4; D gene ambiguous. Germline loops: CDR1 SGHVS, CDR2 FNYEAQ. This CDR3 contains 13 residues. Deletions cut 1 base from V and 6 bases from J, with 6 bases between. CDR3 nucleotide sequence: TGTGCCAGCAGCTTAGTACAGCATGAAAAACTGTTTTTT. Protein sequence: CASSLVQHEKLFF. Looking up the rest from reference TRBV7-6 and TRBJ1-4 gives the full variable domain: GAGVSQSPRYKVTKRGQDVALRCDPISGHVSLYWYRQALGQGPEFLTYFNYEAQQDKSGLPNDRFSAERPEGSISTLTIQRTEQRDSAMYRCASSLVQHEKLFFGSGTQLSVL.

This chain uses TRBV28 with TRBJ1-2, with 7 bases matching TRBD1. The germline CDR1 and CDR2 sequences are MDHEN and SYDVKM. The CDR3 extends over 14 amino acids. Trimming at V came to 7 bases and at J to 7 bases, leaving 12 bases not matched to a gene. The CDR3 region is CASTRDRVYIGYTF. In DNA form, the CDR3 reads TGTGCCAGCACCCGAGACAGGGTTTATATTGGCTACACCTTC.

V is TRBV7-2 and J is TRBJ1-1, with D possibly TRBD1 on 5 matching bases. Trimming cost V 5 bases and J 7 bases, with 11 bases left between them. Germline V gives CDR1 SGHTA, CDR2 FQGNSA. The CDR3 covers 12 residues. CDR3 in DNA: TGTGCCAGCAGCACCAGGGTTTGTGAAGCTTTCTTT. This translates into CASSTRVCEAFF.